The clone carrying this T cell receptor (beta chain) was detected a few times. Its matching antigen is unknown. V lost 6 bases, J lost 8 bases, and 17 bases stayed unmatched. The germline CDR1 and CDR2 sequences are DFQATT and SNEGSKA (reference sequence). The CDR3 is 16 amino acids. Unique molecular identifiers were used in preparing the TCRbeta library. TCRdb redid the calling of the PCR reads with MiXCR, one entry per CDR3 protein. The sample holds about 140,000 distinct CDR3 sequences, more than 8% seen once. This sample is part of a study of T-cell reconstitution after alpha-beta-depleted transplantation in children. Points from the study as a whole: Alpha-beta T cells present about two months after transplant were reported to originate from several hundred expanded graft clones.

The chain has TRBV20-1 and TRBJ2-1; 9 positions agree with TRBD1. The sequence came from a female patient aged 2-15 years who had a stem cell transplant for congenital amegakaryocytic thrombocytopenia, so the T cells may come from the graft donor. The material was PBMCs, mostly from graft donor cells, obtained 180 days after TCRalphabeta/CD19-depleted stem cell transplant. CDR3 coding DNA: TGCAGTGCAACGGACAGGGGAGTTGGGGTATTGGATGAGCAGTTCTTC. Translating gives CSATDRGVGVLDEQFF.